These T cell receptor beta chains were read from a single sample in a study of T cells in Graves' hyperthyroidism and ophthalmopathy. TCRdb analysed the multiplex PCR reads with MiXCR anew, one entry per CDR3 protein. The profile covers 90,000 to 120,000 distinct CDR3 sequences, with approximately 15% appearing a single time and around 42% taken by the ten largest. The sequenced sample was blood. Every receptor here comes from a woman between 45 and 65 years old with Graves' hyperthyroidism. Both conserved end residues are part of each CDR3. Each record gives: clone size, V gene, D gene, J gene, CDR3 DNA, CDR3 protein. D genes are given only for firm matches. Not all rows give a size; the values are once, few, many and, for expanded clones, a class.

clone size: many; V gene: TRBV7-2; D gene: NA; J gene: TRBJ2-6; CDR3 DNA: TGTGCCAGCAGCTTAGCGCGGAGAGCTGGGGCCAACGTCCTGACTTTC; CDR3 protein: CASSLARRAGANVLTF
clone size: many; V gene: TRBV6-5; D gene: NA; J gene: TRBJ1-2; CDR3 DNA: TGTGCCAGCAGTTACGCCCCCGGGGGGGGGCAGGATGGCTACACCTTC; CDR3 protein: CASSYAPGGGQDGYTF
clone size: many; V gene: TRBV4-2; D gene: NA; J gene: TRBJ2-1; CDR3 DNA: TGTGCCAGCAGCCAAGATCCCCCGGGAGCGTCCTACAATGAGCAGTTCTTC; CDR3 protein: CASSQDPPGASYNEQFF
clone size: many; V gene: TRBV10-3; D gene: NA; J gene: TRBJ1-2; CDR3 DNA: TGTGCCATCAGTGTGGGAGGCGTTGGCTACACCTTC; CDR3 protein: CAISVGGVGYTF
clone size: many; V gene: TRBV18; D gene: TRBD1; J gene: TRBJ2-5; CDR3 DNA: TGTGCCAGCTCACCAGGGACAGAAGAGACCCAGTACTTC; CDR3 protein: CASSPGTEETQYF
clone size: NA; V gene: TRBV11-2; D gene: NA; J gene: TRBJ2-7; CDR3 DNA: TGTGCCAGCAGCCAACCTTCTGGGGTCACGAGGGAGCAGTACTTC; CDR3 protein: CASSQPSGVTREQYF
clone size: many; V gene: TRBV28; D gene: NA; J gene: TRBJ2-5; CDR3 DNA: TGTGCCAGCAGCGACCGGGACTGGGGGTCCGCCGGGGAGACCCAGTACTTC; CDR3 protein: CASSDRDWGSAGETQYF
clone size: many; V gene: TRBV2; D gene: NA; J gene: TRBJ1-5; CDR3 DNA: TGTGCCAGCATGAGTAGTAGCAATCAGCCCCAGCATTTT; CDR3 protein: CASMSSSNQPQHF
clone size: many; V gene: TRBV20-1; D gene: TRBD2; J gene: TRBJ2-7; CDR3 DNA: TGCAGTGCAAGGGGACTAGCGGGGAACTACGAGCAGTACTTC; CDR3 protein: CSARGLAGNYEQYF
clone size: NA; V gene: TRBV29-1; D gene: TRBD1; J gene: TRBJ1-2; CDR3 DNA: TGCAGCGTTACAGGGGGCCATGGCTACACCTTC; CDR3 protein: CSVTGGHGYTF